The 26 T cell receptor beta chains listed next were all sequenced from one sample in a study of identical twins. TCRdb re-analysed the 5' RACE reads in MiXCR, keeping a single row per CDR3 protein. The data hold some 660,000 distinct CDR3 sequences, with approximately 9% observed a single time. The same sample was also studied in work on yellow fever vaccine responses in identical twins.

Sequencing was carried out using PBMCs. The source is a woman aged 18 to 35 in good health.

The genes are TRBV10-3 and TRBJ2-1; 10 bases map to TRBD2. CDR3 size: 15 residues. Germline lookup yields CDR1 ENHRY and CDR2 SYGVKD. Unmatched junction bases numbered 14, after V lost 10 bases and J lost 8 bases. CDR3: CATLGLAGEGYEQFF. CDR3 DNA sequence: TGTGCCACTCTGGGGCTAGCGGGAGAAGGCTATGAGCAGTTCTTC.

The table lists this clonotype with a few counts. This sequence joins TRBV7-8 and TRBJ2-7, with TRBD1 matching over 8 bases. V shed 4 bases, J shed 6 bases, and the junction held 17 bases outside the gene matches. CDR3 length: 17 amino acids. Per the germline V gene, CDR1 is SGHVS and CDR2 is FQNEAQ. In DNA, the CDR3 is TGTGCCAGCAGCTCAAACCATTACGGGACAGGCGCGTCCGAGCAGTACTTC. This translates into CASSSNHYGTGASEQYF.

This chain uses TRBV29-1 with TRBJ2-3; D not certain. Germline loops: CDR1 SQVTM, CDR2 ANQGSEA. The CDR3 has 13 residues. V dropped 6 bases and J dropped 0 bases, with 10 bases sitting between them. The DNA of the CDR3 is TGCAGCGTGCCGGTCCATAGCACAGATACGCAGTATTTT. Translation: CSVPVHSTDTQYF.

V usage is TRBV14 and J usage is TRBJ2-1; TRBD1 aligns across 7 bases. Germline V lookup: CDR1 SGHDN, CDR2 FVKESK. CDR3 length equals 16 residues. Trimming cost V 1 base and J 8 bases; bases outside gene matches: 11. The CDR3 DNA reads as TGTGCCAGCAGCCAAGTGGGGCGCTACAGGGGCGATGAGCAGTTCTTC. Its protein product is CASSQVGRYRGDEQFF.

This clonotype was detected ten times or more. The V and J genes are TRBV12-3 or TRBV12-4 and TRBJ2-2, with a tentative D call TRBD2 (7 bases). The CDR3 totals 13 residues. With 8 bases removed from V and 4 bases from J, the gap between germline ends came to 11 bases. In nucleotides, the CDR3 is TGTGCCAGCGGGGGGGCCCCCACCGGGGAGCTGTTTTTT. Amino acid sequence: CASGGAPTGELFF.

This clonotype was seen only a few times. The chain combines TRBV6-2 or TRBV6-3 with TRBJ2-1, with a tentative D call TRBD2 (5 bases). In germline, CDR1 is MNHEY, CDR2 SVGEGT. The CDR3 is 14 amino acids. Trimming cost V 2 bases and J 6 bases, with 11 bases left between them. The CDR3 bases are TGTGCCAGCAGTTACGCGGGCTACGTCAATGAGCAGTTCTTC. It yields the protein CASSYAGYVNEQFF.

This clonotype occurred many times. The chain uses TRBV12-3 or TRBV12-4 and TRBJ2-1, with 8 bases that match TRBD2. The junction had 13 bases not matched to a gene; V was cut back by 7 bases and J by 8 bases. The CDR3 consists of 15 residues. The CDR3 DNA is TGTGCCAGCAACCCCCGGGGGGGAGGGCCCGATGAGCAGTTCTTC. This encodes CASNPRGGGPDEQFF.

This rearrangement joins TRBV24-1 to TRBJ2-1; TRBD1 matches 7 bases. The CDR3 has 14 residues. CDR1 is KGHDR and CDR2 is SFDVKD in the germline V gene. J lost 8 bases, V lost 4 bases, and 7 bases had no gene match. In nucleotides, the CDR3 is TGTGCCACCAGTGACCGGACAGGTAAGGATGAGCAGTTCTTC. Amino acids: CATSDRTGKDEQFF.

This clonotype was found many times. The rearrangement uses TRBV12-3 or TRBV12-4 and TRBJ1-6; a weak D match, TRBD1 (5 bases). The CDR3 is 14 residues long. Deletions cut 9 bases from V and 7 bases from J, with 16 bases between. CDR3 sequence (DNA): TGTGCCAGTAGTACCGGGACGGAGAATTCACCCCTCCACTTT. Encoded protein: CASSTGTENSPLHF.

This clonotype appeared a few times. The J gene is TRBJ2-1, the V gene TRBV5-6; 7 bases map to TRBD2. The CDR3 is made up of 16 amino acids. Per the germline V gene, CDR1 is SGHDT and CDR2 is YYEEEE. The J segment lost 3 bases and the V segment lost 2 bases, leaving 8 bases of the junction unmatched. CDR3 sequence: CASSFILSGYYNEQFF. The CDR3 nucleotides read TGTGCCAGCAGCTTTATTCTTAGCGGGTACTACAATGAGCAGTTCTTC.

The chain recombines TRBV27 with TRBJ2-2; no definite D call. V gave up 5 bases and J gave up 3 bases, with 7 bases separating them. Germline lookup yields CDR1 MNHEY and CDR2 SMNVEV (reference sequence). The CDR3 sequence is 13 residues long. CDR3 sequence: CASSRAYTGELFF. As DNA, the CDR3 is TGTGCCAGCAGTCGGGCATACACCGGGGAGCTGTTTTTT.

The V and J genes are TRBV20-1 and TRBJ2-3, with D possibly TRBD2 on 5 matching bases. V lost 6 bases and J 4 bases, leaving 17 bases between the germline ends. From germline, CDR1 is DFQATT and CDR2 SNEGSKA (reference sequence). The CDR3 is 14 amino acids. CDR3 protein: CSAIRPGSADTQYF. CDR3 coding DNA: TGCAGTGCCATCCGCCCGGGAAGCGCAGATACGCAGTATTTT.

This chain's CDR3 is CASPYKVTSNQPQHF. DNA for the CDR3: TGTGCCAGCCCATATAAAGTCACTAGCAATCAGCCCCAGCATTTT. This rearrangement joins TRBV6-2 or TRBV6-3 to TRBJ1-5, with unresolved D. The V and J ends lost 8 bases and 0 bases respectively, with 14 bases between them. Germline V gene lookup returns CDR1 MNHEY and CDR2 SVGEGT. The CDR3 is made up of 15 amino acids.

This chain links TRBV6-1 with TRBJ2-7, with 11 bases that match TRBD2. This CDR3 spans 17 amino acids. The ends lost 5 bases at V and 3 bases at J; junction bases unmatched: 12. Germline V gives CDR1 MNHNS, CDR2 SASEGT. DNA of the CDR3: TGTGCCAGCAGTCCCTGGGTAGCGGGGGGGCTACTCTACGAGCAGTACTTC. Its translation: CASSPWVAGGLLYEQYF.

A few counts support this clonotype. The V gene is TRBV7-2, the J gene TRBJ2-7, with 9 positions matching TRBD1. This CDR3 contains 15 residues. After removal of 4 bases from V and 4 bases from J, the junction contained 8 bases not matched to a gene. Germline V lookup: CDR1 SGHTA, CDR2 FQGNSA. CDR3 sequence reads: CASSSRGTGFYEQYF. For the CDR3, the DNA is TGTGCCAGCAGCTCACGAGGGACAGGGTTTTACGAGCAGTACTTC.

This clonotype has a handful of counts. The genes are TRBV7-2 and TRBJ2-6; possible D gene TRBD2, 6 bases. The CDR3 contains 19 residues. Germline V gene data show CDR1 as SGHTA and CDR2 as FQGNSA. Trimming shortened V by 0 bases and J by 1 base, and 16 bases separated the two germline ends. CDR3 protein: CASSLAGITRGSGANVLTF. The CDR3 nucleotides read TGTGCCAGCAGCTTAGCTGGGATCACCCGGGGGTCTGGGGCCAACGTCCTGACTTTC.

The genes are TRBV20-1 and TRBJ2-5, with no clear D. Germline V CDR1 and CDR2: DFQATT, SNEGSKA (reference sequence). Trimming stripped 6 bases from V and 0 bases from J, with 14 bases between. The CDR3 spans 14 residues. CDR3 DNA: TGCAGTGCCTTCCAGTTTACTAACCAAGAGACCCAGTACTTC. This codes for CSAFQFTNQETQYF.

At least ten counts were recorded for this clonotype. V gene TRBV12-3 or TRBV12-4 combines with J gene TRBJ2-7, with 8 bases that match TRBD1. J was trimmed by 6 bases and V by 2 bases; bases with no gene match: 0. The CDR3 totals 12 residues. CDR3 bases: TGTGCCAGCAGTTTACAGGGGGCCGAGCAGTACTTC. Its protein is CASSLQGAEQYF.

This clonotype was counted at least ten times. The V gene is TRBV4-3, the J gene TRBJ2-3, with TRBD2 matching over 8 bases. Trimming at V came to 1 base and at J to 6 bases, leaving 12 bases not matched to a gene. The germline V gene has CDR1 LGHNA and CDR2 YSLEER. The CDR3 consists of 17 residues. The chain's CDR3 is CASSQVGGRISLDTQYF. Written as DNA, the CDR3 is TGCGCCAGCAGCCAAGTAGGCGGGAGGATTAGTTTGGATACGCAGTATTTT.

Details on this clonotype: This clone may be a read error of a much larger clone one base away. V usage is TRBV12-3 or TRBV12-4 and J usage is TRBJ1-6, with D hard to call. The CDR3 totals 14 residues. Here the CDR3 reads CANSFGQEGSPLHF. In nucleotides, the CDR3 is TGTGCCAACAGTTTTGGGCAGGAAGGGTCACCCCTCCACTTT.

This chain links TRBV28 with TRBJ1-2, with unresolved D. This CDR3 region has 12 residues. Per the germline V gene, CDR1 is MDHEN and CDR2 is SYDVKM. The V end was cut by 3 bases, the J end by 6 bases, with 8 bases between. DNA for the CDR3: TGTGCCAGCAGTTTTCTCCCGGATGGCTACACCTTC. It translates to CASSFLPDGYTF.

This chain links TRBV7-9 with TRBJ2-5; a weak D match, TRBD2 (6 bases). Trimming cost V 5 bases and J 7 bases, with 8 bases left between them. The germline gives CDR1 SEHNR, CDR2 FQNEAQ (reference sequence). This CDR3 contains 11 residues. CDR3 sequence (DNA): TGTGCCAGCAGCGCAGCGGGGACCCAGTACTTC. Its protein product is CASSAAGTQYF.

This clonotype was counted at least ten times. The chain employs TRBV7-6 and TRBJ2-3; maybe TRBD1 (5 bases). The CDR3 is 16 amino acids. The V and J ends lost 0 bases and 2 bases respectively, with 12 bases between them. Germline V lookup: CDR1 SGHVS, CDR2 FNYEAQ. CDR3: CASSLAQGGPTDTQYF. The DNA for the CDR3 is TGTGCCAGCAGCTTAGCGCAGGGTGGGCCCACAGATACGCAGTATTTT.

This clonotype came up many times. The chain carries TRBV5-1 and TRBJ1-1; D is possibly TRBD1 (6 bases). The CDR3 is 16 amino acids. The ends were cut back, 0 bases at V and 0 bases at J, with 12 bases in the middle. The V gene's germline CDR1 is SGHRS and CDR2 YFSETQ. CDR3: CASSLAGGGMNTEAFF. DNA of the CDR3: TGCGCCAGCAGCTTGGCCGGGGGCGGAATGAACACTGAAGCTTTCTTT. The complete variable domain, with remaining parts taken from reference TRBV5-1 and TRBJ1-1, reads KAGVTQTPRYLIKTRGQQVTLSCSPISGHRSVSWYQQTPGQGLQFLFEYFSETQRNKGNFPGRFSGRQFSNSRSEMNVSTLELGDSALYLCASSLAGGGMNTEAFFGQGTRLTVV.

This chain links TRBV5-1 with TRBJ2-2; the D call may be TRBD1 or TRBD2 (7 bases each). CDR3 length: 15 amino acids. CDR1 is SGHRS, CDR2 YFSETQ, per germline. V dropped 4 bases and J dropped 4 bases, with 14 bases sitting between them. CDR3 amino acids: CASSTQGGTTGELFF. The CDR3 coding sequence is TGCGCCAGCAGCACCCAGGGGGGGACCACCGGGGAGCTGTTTTTT.

With regard to this clonotype: At one end the junction does not follow the germline gene, possibly because of a read error. The chain joins TRBV7-7 to TRBJ1-5; possible D gene TRBD1, 5 bases. CDR3 size: 14 residues. Germline V CDR1 and CDR2: SSHAT, FNYEAQ (reference sequence). CDR3 coding DNA: TGTGCTAGCAGCTTCAGGGAGTTTGATCAGCCCCAGCATTTT. Its translation: CASSFREFDQPQHF.